This TCR beta chain was captured in a study of CXCR3-negative and CXCR3-positive naive CD8 T cells. Findings and limits, study-wide: Naive CXCR3-positive cells had TRB CDR3s more hydrophobic than those of CXCR3-negative naive cells.

A word on this clonotype: Its target is unknown.

CDR1 and CDR2 (germline): MRHNA, SNTAGT. The CDR3 has 16 residues. It was by 5' RACE with UMI labels that the TRB cDNA libraries were prepared. From its re-call of the 5' RACE reads, TCRdb lists each CDR3 protein once, without DNA. This table holds 6,000 to 8,500 distinct CDR3 sequences. This chain joins TRBV6-4 and TRBJ2-1; TCRdb names TRBD2, which stays unverified in the absence of DNA. The source is a human donor in good health. Some clones in this sample may be carry-over from other donors' samples. The sample taken for sequencing was naive CXCR3+ CD8+ T cells from blood. Subset meaning: CD45RO-CCR7+CD27+CD95- naive CD8+ T cells expressing CXCR3 (TNR3+). The CDR3: CASSEAAGSYYNEQFF.